A single sample gave rise to the 12 T cell receptor beta chains below, sequenced in a study of blood T cell repertoires in COVID-19. Repertoires were generated with immunoSEQ multiplex PCR, while TCRdb's copy carries only in-frame clones and drops some. The repertoire consists of around 250,000 clones, with just over 85% occurring once and the leading ten covering less than 20%. The specimen sequenced was PBMCs or T cells enriched from blood (not recorded which). These receptor sequences come from a man aged 18 to 30 who had recovered from COVID-19.

This chain links TRBV6-6 with TRBJ2-5, with 7 bases aligning to TRBD2. The CDR3 totals 17 residues. The V and J ends lost 5 bases and 0 bases, in that order; junction bases with no gene match: 12. Looked up from germline, CDR1 is MNHNY and CDR2 is SVGAGI (reference sequence). The CDR3 is CASSPGLAAMYQETQYF. Written as DNA, the CDR3 is TGTGCCAGCAGTCCCGGCCTAGCGGCCATGTACCAAGAGACCCAGTACTTC.

The chain links TRBV4-2 to TRBJ2-1; D is possibly TRBD2 (5 bases). CDR1 is LGHNA, CDR2 YNFKEQ, per germline. The ends were cut back, 1 base at V and 8 bases at J, with 12 bases in the middle. CDR3 size: 14 residues. CDR3 bases: TGTGCCAGCAGCCAAGTGGGTTGGGGAGATGAGCAGTTCTTC. Translation: CASSQVGWGDEQFF.

The chain is built from TRBV5-6 and TRBJ2-7; D may be TRBD2 (6 bases). The CDR3 extends over 15 amino acids. Per germline, CDR1 SGHDT and CDR2 YYEEEE. V lost 4 bases and J lost 6, with 20 bases in between. The CDR3 DNA is TGTGCCAGCAGCCCGGGAAGACTAGTCGGTGGCGAGCAGTACTTC. Translating it yields CASSPGRLVGGEQYF.

The chain joins TRBV24-1 to TRBJ1-5; D gene ambiguous. This CDR3 comprises 13 residues. The germline gives CDR1 KGHDR, CDR2 SFDVKD. V lost 3 bases and J 3 bases, leaving 5 bases between the germline ends. For the CDR3, the DNA is TGTGCCACCAGTGATGTAAACAATCAGCCCCAGCATTTT. Protein: CATSDVNNQPQHF.

The chain recombines TRBV7-9 with TRBJ2-1; 9 bases match TRBD1. The CDR3 consists of 13 residues. Germline assignment: CDR1 SEHNR and CDR2 FQNEAQ (reference sequence). The J segment lost 8 bases and the V segment lost 5 bases, leaving 4 bases of the junction unmatched. In DNA, the CDR3 is TGTGCCAGCAGCGTGGACAGGGGACATGAGCAGTTCTTC. Residues: CASSVDRGHEQFF.

The chain recombines TRBV19 with TRBJ1-3, with unresolved D. This CDR3 has 13 residues. Trimming left V 6 bases short and J 0 bases short, with 6 bases between. CDR1 and CDR2 from the germline V gene are LNHDA and SQIVND (reference sequence). CDR3 in DNA: TGTGCCAGTAGAATGGCCTCTGGAAACACCATATATTTT. This sequence encodes CASRMASGNTIYF. The whole variable domain, remainder taken from reference TRBV19 and TRBJ1-3, is DGGITQSPKYLFRKEGQNVTLSCEQNLNHDAMYWYRQDPGQGLRLIYYSQIVNDFQKGDIAEGYSVSREKKESFPLTVTSAQKNPTAFYLCASRMASGNTIYFGEGSWLTVV.

The chain links TRBV10-2 to TRBJ1-6; possibly TRBD1 for D (5 bases). The length of the CDR3 is 14 residues. Germline CDR1 WSHSY, CDR2 SAAADI. The V end lost 7 bases, the J end lost 6 bases, and 13 bases lay between the germline ends. CDR3 in amino acids: CASNEGRINSPLHF. Here the CDR3 DNA reads TGCGCCAGCAACGAGGGGAGGATTAATTCACCCCTCCACTTT.

The V call is TRBV3-1 (or the pseudogene TRBV3-2), the J call TRBJ1-2, with a weak D call TRBD1 (5 bases). Germline-derived CDR1 and CDR2 are LGHDT and YNNKEL (reference sequence). With 0 bases removed from V and 3 bases from J, the gap between germline ends came to 8 bases. The CDR3 covers 14 residues. CDR3 nucleotides: TGTGCCAGCAGCCAAGATATCAGGGACTATGGCTACACCTTC. Its protein is CASSQDIRDYGYTF.

The chain carries TRBV7-9 and TRBJ1-5; TRBD1 is a possible D gene (6 bases). V gave up 3 bases and J gave up 2 bases, with 8 bases separating them. The V gene's germline CDR1 is SEHNR and CDR2 FQNEAQ (reference sequence). The CDR3 has 14 amino acids. The CDR3 loop is CASSFSGGNQPQHF. The DNA of the CDR3 is TGTGCCAGCAGCTTTTCAGGGGGCAATCAGCCCCAGCATTTT. The full variable domain, completed using reference TRBV7-9 and TRBJ1-5, is DTGVSQNPRHKITKRGQNVTFRCDPISEHNRLYWYRQTLGQGPEFLTYFQNEAQLEKSRLLSDRFSAERPKGSFSTLEIQRTEQGDSAMYLCASSFSGGNQPQHFGDGTRLSIL.

The chain couples TRBV5-1 to TRBJ1-2, with 7 bases lining up with TRBD1. The CDR3 is made up of 19 amino acids. Germline V gene data show CDR1 as SGHRS and CDR2 as YFSETQ. With 4 bases clipped from V and 3 bases from J, the junction kept 21 bases outside the gene matches. The CDR3 loop reads CASSENPTGQWGIHYGYTF. DNA of the CDR3: TGCGCCAGCAGCGAAAACCCGACAGGGCAATGGGGGATCCACTATGGCTACACCTTC.

The chain combines TRBV28 with TRBJ1-2; maybe TRBD1 (5 bases). The germline V gene encodes CDR1 MDHEN and CDR2 SYDVKM. The CDR3 spans 13 residues. V lost 6 bases and J 4 bases, leaving 12 bases between the germline ends. CDR3 sequence reads: CASSLMTVYGYTF. The CDR3 DNA sequence: TGTGCCAGCAGCCTTATGACAGTCTATGGCTACACCTTC.

The rearrangement links TRBV21-1 to TRBJ2-2; the table's D call TRBD2 went unverified against the DNA. TRBV21-1 corresponds to a pseudogene. The CDR3 length is 17 residues. In DNA, the CDR3 is TGTGCCAGCAGCAAAAGGTCGACTAGCGGGCCTACCGGGGAGCTGTTTTTT. Protein product: CASSKRSTSGPTGELFF.